What follows is one TCR beta chain and its context. The sample originates from a study of blood T cell repertoires in COVID-19. Study-level information: Researchers got acute and convalescent COVID-19 samples from the United States, Italy and Spain.

Trimming cost V 4 bases and J 7 bases, with 10 bases left between them. The germline V gene has CDR1 DFQATT and CDR2 SNEGSKA (reference sequence). CDR3 size: 11 residues. Participants spanned ages about 18 to 90 years and resided in about 25 US areas. Cohorts were assigned according to the clinical history that participants reported. Per the study methods: Reference gene primer amplification gave nucleated cell count estimates. Only in-frame clones appear in the TCRdb table, and some are missing; sequencing was by immunoSEQ multiplex PCR. D and trimming were read from the DNA, whereas the V and J calls and clone size are those reported in that table. The sample has a few hundred thousand clones; 83% are singletons.

The TCR comes from a woman between 45 and 65 years old who had recovered from COVID-19. The specimen was PBMCs or T cells enriched from blood (not recorded which). The J gene is TRBJ1-1, the V gene TRBV20-1; possible D gene TRBD1, 6 bases. The CDR3 protein is CSATTGIEAFF. CDR3 sequence (DNA): TGCAGTGCTACGACAGGTATTGAAGCTTTCTTT.